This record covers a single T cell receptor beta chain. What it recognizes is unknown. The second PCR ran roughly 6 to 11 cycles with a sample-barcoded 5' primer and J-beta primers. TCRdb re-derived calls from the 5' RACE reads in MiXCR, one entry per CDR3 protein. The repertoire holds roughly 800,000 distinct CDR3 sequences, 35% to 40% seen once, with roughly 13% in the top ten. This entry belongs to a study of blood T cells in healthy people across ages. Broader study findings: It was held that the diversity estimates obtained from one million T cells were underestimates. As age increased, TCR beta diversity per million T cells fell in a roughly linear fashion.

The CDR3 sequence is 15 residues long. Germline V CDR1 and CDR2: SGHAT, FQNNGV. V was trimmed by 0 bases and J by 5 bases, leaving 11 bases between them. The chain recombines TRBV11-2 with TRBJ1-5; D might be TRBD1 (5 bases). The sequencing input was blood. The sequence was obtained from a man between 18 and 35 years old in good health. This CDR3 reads CASSLEGLHYQPQHF. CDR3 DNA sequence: TGTGCCAGCAGCTTAGAGGGGCTCCACTATCAGCCCCAGCATTTT.